This T cell receptor beta chain was recorded in a study of blood T cell repertoires in COVID-19. CDR3 length: 15 residues. The V segment lost 2 bases and the J segment 1 base; nucleotides outside the gene matches: 1. Germline CDR1 reads MNHNS; CDR2 reads SASEGT. Repertoires were generated with immunoSEQ multiplex PCR, while TCRdb's copy carries only in-frame clones and drops some. The table records fewer than 250,000 clones, roughly 81% of them present only once. The specimen was peripheral blood. The source of this sequence is a woman between 45 and 60 years old with active or convalescent COVID-19. This chain links TRBV6-1 with TRBJ2-7, with TRBD2 matching 11 bases. The CDR3 spells CASSELAGGSYEQYF. As DNA, the CDR3 is TGTGCCAGCAGTGAACTAGCGGGAGGTTCCTACGAGCAGTACTTC.